What follows are 19 T cell receptor beta chains derived from one specimen sequenced in a study of cytomegalovirus exposure and HLA in healthy donors. Both 60 Vbeta primers and 13 Jbeta primers went into the PCR. TCRdb's table, derived via immunoSEQ multiplex PCR, lists solely in-frame clones and lacks some. The sample holds more than 100,000 clones, roughly 80% seen once. Input material: PBMCs. These TCRs come from a man younger than 45 in good health and CMV-seronegative.

This rearrangement joins TRBV7-9 to TRBJ2-5, with 10 bases identical to TRBD2. CDR1 is SEHNR, CDR2 FQNEAQ, per germline (reference sequence). The trim removed 0 bases at V and 2 bases at J, leaving 3 bases unmatched. This CDR3 is 16 amino acids long. For the CDR3, the DNA is TGTGCCAGCAGCTTAGCTAGCGGGGGGCTACAAGAGACCCAGTACTTC. The encoded protein is CASSLASGGLQETQYF.

The chain combines TRBV10-1 with TRBJ2-2; maybe TRBD1 (6 bases). Germline CDR1 reads WNHNN; CDR2 reads SYGVQD (reference sequence). Trimming took 7 bases from V and 3 from J, leaving 12 bases between them. The CDR3 contains 14 residues. For the CDR3, the DNA is TGCGCCAGCAAGGGGGACGCTGACACCGGGGAGCTGTTTTTT. Its translation: CASKGDADTGELFF.

The chain recombines TRBV9 with TRBJ1-1; TRBD1 might be the D (5 bases). CDR3 length: 16 amino acids. Germline CDR1 is SGDLS and CDR2 is YYNGEE. V lost 0 bases and J 3 bases, leaving 15 bases between the germline ends. CDR3 sequence (DNA): TGTGCCAGCAGCGTAGGTTTTCAGGGTCCGGACACTGAAGCTTTCTTT. This gives the protein CASSVGFQGPDTEAFF.

J is TRBJ2-3 and V is TRBV5-1; no reliable D call. There are 15 residues in the CDR3. The germline gives CDR1 SGHRS, CDR2 YFSETQ. V was trimmed by 0 bases and J by 2 bases, leaving 10 bases between them. Here the CDR3 reads CASSLDNSNTDTQYF. The CDR3 bases are TGCGCCAGCAGCTTGGATAACTCAAACACAGATACGCAGTATTTT.

This chain joins TRBV5-1 and TRBJ2-2; tentative D call: TRBD1 (5 bases). This CDR3 region has 16 residues. Germline V gene sequence: CDR1 SGHRS, CDR2 YFSETQ. Trimming took 4 bases from V and 4 from J, leaving 17 bases between them. For the CDR3, the DNA is TGCGCCAGCAGCCTACGACAGAGCTCAGGCACCGGGGAGCTGTTTTTT. It encodes CASSLRQSSGTGELFF.

The V gene is TRBV18, the J gene TRBJ2-7; a possible D gene is TRBD1 (5 bases). This CDR3 contains 12 residues. Germline V gives CDR1 KGHSH, CDR2 LQKENI. Trimming cost V 6 bases and J 3 bases, with 9 bases left between them. The CDR3 is CASSLRGYEQYF. DNA for the CDR3: TGTGCCAGCTCTCTTAGGGGCTACGAGCAGTACTTC.

This CDR3 reads CASSTKDRGPGETQYF. The CDR3 coding sequence is TGTGCCAGCAGCACGAAAGACAGGGGACCAGGGGAGACCCAGTACTTC. The genes are TRBV5-4 and TRBJ2-5, with TRBD1 matching over 8 bases. Germline lookup yields CDR1 SGHNT and CDR2 YYREEE (reference sequence). The ends lost 4 bases at V and 5 bases at J; junction bases unmatched: 13. This CDR3 has 16 residues.

The chain has TRBV4-2 and TRBJ2-7, with 7 bases identical to TRBD1. Germline CDR1 LGHNA, CDR2 YNFKEQ. The V and J ends lost 1 base and 3 bases, in that order; junction bases with no gene match: 6. The CDR3 is 15 residues long. The CDR3 here is CASSQAQQGVYEQYF. The CDR3 DNA is TGTGCCAGCAGCCAAGCTCAGCAGGGGGTCTACGAGCAGTACTTC.

This clone was counted only a few times. The genes are TRBV6-1 and TRBJ2-5, with 11 bases that match TRBD1. The J call may not be correct, given that the DNA end is closer to TRBJ2-7. The germline V gene has CDR1 MNHNS and CDR2 SASEGT. The CDR3 is 15 residues long. The CDR3 is CASSEGTGGLYEQYF. The CDR3 coding sequence is TGTGCCAGCAGTGAAGGGACAGGGGGCCTCTACGAGCAGTACTTC.

As regards this clone: The junction shows a germline mismatch at one end, possibly a read error. The J gene is TRBJ2-4, the V gene TRBV4-3, with D possibly being TRBD2 (6 bases). The CDR3 is 16 residues long. The germline gives CDR1 LGHNA, CDR2 YSLEER. DNA for the CDR3: TGCGCCAGCAGCCAAGATAGAGCACTAGCCAAAAACAGTCAGTACTTC. The encoded protein is CASSQDRALAKNSQYF.

This chain connects TRBV19 to TRBJ2-7; a weak D match, TRBD2 (5 bases). Germline V gene sequence: CDR1 LNHDA, CDR2 SQIVND (reference sequence). The CDR3 covers 13 residues. V was pared by 1 base and J by 4 bases, with 8 bases between. The DNA for the CDR3 is TGTGCCAGTAGTATAGCAGCGGAGTACGAGCAGTACTTC. Amino acid sequence: CASSIAAEYEQYF.

This clone was found a few times. V and J are TRBV6-7 and TRBJ2-5; TRBD1 aligns across 9 bases. The J call is doubtful: the DNA matches TRBJ2-7 better. TRBV6-7 falls under the ORF class, with uncertain function. This CDR3 is 12 amino acids long. The CDR3 bases are TGTGCCCCCGGGACAGGGTACTACGAGCAGTACTTC. Translating gives CAPGTGYYEQYF.

This clone came up once. The rearrangement uses TRBV19 and TRBJ2-3; 7 bases fit TRBD2. CDR1 and CDR2 from the germline V gene are LNHDA and SQIVND (reference sequence). Unmatched junction bases numbered 3, after V lost 4 bases and J lost 2 bases. There are 14 residues in the CDR3. The CDR3 protein is CASSTRGDTDTQYF. Here the CDR3 DNA reads TGTGCCAGTAGTACTCGGGGGGACACAGATACGCAGTATTTT. Full variable domain (outside the CDR3, taken from reference TRBV19 and TRBJ2-3): DGGITQSPKYLFRKEGQNVTLSCEQNLNHDAMYWYRQDPGQGLRLIYYSQIVNDFQKGDIAEGYSVSREKKESFPLTVTSAQKNPTAFYLCASSTRGDTDTQYFGPGTRLTVL.

This clone was detected only a few times. V usage is TRBV7-2 and J usage is TRBJ2-3, with a weak D call TRBD2 (7 bases). The CDR3 totals 14 residues. V lost 7 bases, J lost 6 bases, and 17 bases lay in between. CDR1 is SGHTA and CDR2 is FQGNSA in the germline V gene. The CDR3 region is CASTKRGAGDTQYF. The CDR3 DNA reads as TGTGCCAGCACCAAACGGGGGGCCGGGGATACGCAGTATTTT.

The rearrangement joins TRBV28 to TRBJ2-3; D gene uncertain. Germline assignment: CDR1 MDHEN and CDR2 SYDVKM. Trimming took off 5 bases at V and 6 bases at J, with 12 bases between the two ends. The CDR3 extends over 13 amino acids. The chain's CDR3 is CASSPTGGDTQYF. CDR3 nucleotide sequence: TGTGCCAGCAGTCCCACGGGTGGCGATACGCAGTATTTT.

The chain links TRBV7-2 to TRBJ1-3; D not certain. V lost 1 base and J 0 bases, leaving 10 bases between the germline ends. CDR3 length: 16 amino acids. In germline, CDR1 is SGHTA, CDR2 FQGNSA. CDR3: CASSLGAGNSGNTIYF. The CDR3 DNA sequence: TGTGCCAGCAGCTTAGGAGCCGGTAACTCTGGAAACACCATATATTTT.

The rearrangement uses TRBV5-1 and TRBJ1-1; 10 bases are shared with TRBD1. This CDR3 comprises 14 residues. V lost 4 bases and J lost 6; bases outside the gene matches: 6. Germline CDR1 SGHRS, CDR2 YFSETQ. CDR3 protein: CASSGQGGTAEAFF. The DNA of the CDR3 is TGCGCCAGCAGCGGACAGGGGGGGACCGCTGAAGCTTTCTTT. The entire variable domain, with the rest obtained from reference TRBV5-1 and TRBJ1-1, is as follows: KAGVTQTPRYLIKTRGQQVTLSCSPISGHRSVSWYQQTPGQGLQFLFEYFSETQRNKGNFPGRFSGRQFSNSRSEMNVSTLELGDSALYLCASSGQGGTAEAFFGQGTRLTVV.

The V and J genes are TRBV2 and TRBJ1-5, with D perhaps matching TRBD1 (5 bases). Trimming took 6 bases from V and 4 from J, leaving 10 bases between them. Germline V CDR1 and CDR2: SNHLY, FYNNEI. The CDR3 consists of 13 residues. The CDR3 DNA is TGTGCCAGCAGCCGTGGGGGGAATCAGCCCCAGCATTTT. As protein: CASSRGGNQPQHF.

This clone showed up just once. The chain recombines TRBV6-6 with TRBJ1-1, with D possibly TRBD1 on 6 matching bases. The CDR3 sequence is 13 residues long. CDR1 MNHNY and CDR2 SVGAGI come from the germline V gene (reference sequence). V gave up 0 bases and J gave up 8 bases, with 10 bases separating them. The CDR3 region is CASSYSGGREAFF. In nucleotides, the CDR3 is TGTGCCAGCAGTTACTCGGGGGGGCGAGAAGCTTTCTTT.